One and the same sample provided the 30 T cell receptor beta chains below, sequenced in a study of cytomegalovirus exposure and HLA in healthy donors. Researchers ran the PCR with 60 Vbeta and 13 Jbeta primers. TCRdb's table, derived via immunoSEQ multiplex PCR, lists solely in-frame clones and lacks some. The table lists 150,000 or so clones. Sequencing was done on a sample of PBMCs. The receptors come from a woman aged 50 to 60 in good health and CMV-seronegative.

The rearrangement uses TRBV5-6 and TRBJ1-5; possibly TRBD1 for D (6 bases). V dropped 1 base and J dropped 7 bases, with 12 bases sitting between them. The CDR3 has 14 amino acids. Germline CDR1 is SGHDT and CDR2 is YYEEEE. CDR3 DNA sequence: TGTGCCAGCAGCTTGCTCCACAGGGCCCAGCCCCAGCATTTT. Protein sequence: CASSLLHRAQPQHF.

The chain recombines TRBV19 with TRBJ2-7, with D unresolved. V was clipped by 2 bases and J by 2 bases, with 7 bases between them. From germline, CDR1 is LNHDA and CDR2 SQIVND (reference sequence). CDR3 length equals 13 residues. The CDR3 sequence: CASSISPAYEQYF. CDR3 DNA sequence: TGTGCCAGTAGTATATCCCCTGCCTACGAGCAGTACTTC.

The CDR3 nucleotides are TGTGCCAGTAGTATAGGGACAGGGGCATACGAGCAGTACTTC. This translates into CASSIGTGAYEQYF. The rearrangement uses TRBV19 and TRBJ2-7; 9 nucleotides align to TRBD1. J gave up 4 bases and V 1 base, and 2 bases lay outside the gene matches. CDR1 and CDR2 from the germline V gene are LNHDA and SQIVND (reference sequence). The CDR3 length is 14 residues.

This chain joins TRBV7-9 and TRBJ2-7; D remains ambiguous. This CDR3 comprises 12 residues. Germline V CDR1 and CDR2: SEHNR, FQNEAQ (reference sequence). V lost 7 bases and J lost 6, with 13 bases in between. The CDR3, as DNA: TGTGCCAGCACCAGGCAGGAACGCGAGCAGTACTTC. Encoded protein: CASTRQEREQYF.

This chain connects TRBV19 to TRBJ1-2; tentatively, D is TRBD1 (6 bases). CDR3 size: 14 residues. V lost 2 bases to trimming and J lost 4 bases, with 11 bases between them. Germline V gene sequence: CDR1 LNHDA, CDR2 SQIVND (reference sequence). The CDR3 nucleotides are TGTGCCAGTAGTATACCAGGGGAGCCCTATGGCTACACCTTC. It is translated as CASSIPGEPYGYTF.

The chain couples TRBV30 to TRBJ1-2; D may be TRBD1 (5 bases). This CDR3 has 11 residues. Between the trimmed V and J ends, which lost 7 bases and 8 bases, there was a span of 14 bases. Germline lookup yields CDR1 GTSNPN and CDR2 SVGIG (reference sequence). This chain's CDR3 is CASQGYEGYTF. The CDR3 nucleotides read TGTGCCTCGCAGGGTTATGAAGGCTACACCTTC.

The CDR3 spells CARGGTTEAFF. CDR3 coding DNA: TGTGCCAGAGGGGGTACCACTGAAGCTTTCTTT. The chain combines TRBV2 with TRBJ1-1, with D tentatively TRBD1 (6 bases). Looked up from germline, CDR1 is SNHLY and CDR2 is FYNNEI. This CDR3 is built from 11 residues. Trimming left V 9 bases short and J 4 bases short, with 9 bases between.

The rearrangement joins TRBV19 to TRBJ1-5; 8 bases map to TRBD1. The CDR3 is 13 residues long. In germline, CDR1 is LNHDA, CDR2 SQIVND (reference sequence). J gave up 6 bases and V 5 bases, and 3 bases lay outside the gene matches. CDR3 protein: CASSEQGGQPQHF. As DNA, the CDR3 is TGTGCCAGTAGTGAACAGGGGGGTCAGCCCCAGCATTTT.

V is TRBV18 and J is TRBJ2-2; D perhaps matches TRBD1 (6 bases). CDR3 length: 14 amino acids. Germline CDR1 and CDR2: KGHSH and LQKENI. Trimming took 5 bases from V and 1 from J, leaving 8 bases between them. CDR3 in DNA: TGTGCCAGCTCAGTGGACAGGAACACCGGGGAGCTGTTTTTT. Protein sequence: CASSVDRNTGELFF.

V and J are TRBV6-1 and TRBJ2-1, with D hard to call. CDR3 length: 15 residues. Germline-derived CDR1 and CDR2 are MNHNS and SASEGT. Trimming cost V 7 bases and J 7 bases, with 20 bases left between them. CDR3 region: CASIEAHGVRNEQFF. The CDR3 coding sequence is TGTGCCAGCATAGAAGCCCATGGCGTCAGGAATGAGCAGTTCTTC.

This chain connects TRBV28 to TRBJ2-3; D may be TRBD2 (5 bases). This CDR3 spans 15 amino acids. V shed 6 bases and J shed 1 base, with 14 bases lying between them. The germline gives CDR1 MDHEN, CDR2 SYDVKM. CDR3 DNA: TGTGCCAGCAGAACCTGGACGGAGGGCACAGATACGCAGTATTTT. Translated, it gives CASRTWTEGTDTQYF.

This chain uses TRBV18 with TRBJ2-7; tentatively, D is TRBD1 (6 bases). Germline-derived CDR1 and CDR2 are KGHSH and LQKENI. Trimming cost V 0 bases and J 7 bases, with 7 bases left between them. The CDR3 consists of 12 residues. The CDR3 coding sequence is TGTGCCAGCTCACCACCGGACAGAGAGCAGTACTTC. It codes for CASSPPDREQYF.

The chain combines TRBV19 with TRBJ2-7; TRBD1 aligns across 8 bases. Germline CDR1 is LNHDA and CDR2 is SQIVND (reference sequence). This CDR3 has 16 residues. J lost 4 bases, V lost 5 bases, and 13 bases had no gene match. In nucleotides, the CDR3 is TGTGCCAGTAGTCCTTCCCTCGGACAGGGCTCGTACGAGCAGTACTTC. Protein sequence: CASSPSLGQGSYEQYF.

The chain's CDR3 is CAISDGQGANYGYTF. The CDR3, as DNA: TGTGCCATCAGTGATGGACAGGGAGCTAACTATGGCTACACCTTC. V and J are TRBV10-3 and TRBJ1-2; TRBD1 agrees at 8 bases. The CDR3 is 15 residues long. The germline CDR1 and CDR2 sequences are ENHRY and SYGVKD. V lost 3 bases and J lost 0; bases outside the gene matches: 3.

The V gene is TRBV4-2, the J gene TRBJ1-6; D remains ambiguous. The CDR3 is 16 residues long. CDR1 is LGHNA and CDR2 is YNFKEQ in the germline V gene. With 1 base removed from V and 8 bases from J, the gap between germline ends came to 15 bases. The CDR3 spells CASSQVPGVSDSPLHF. The CDR3 coding sequence is TGTGCCAGCAGCCAAGTCCCCGGGGTCAGCGATTCACCCCTCCACTTT.

In the case of this clone: A junction boundary mismatches the germline segment, possibly from a read error. The rearrangement joins TRBV7-9 to TRBJ1-1, with D possibly matching TRBD1 (5 bases). Germline V lookup: CDR1 SEHNR, CDR2 FQNEAQ (reference sequence). This CDR3 is built from 12 residues. The CDR3 DNA follows: TGTGCCAGCAGCTTAGTAGGGGATACAAGGCTCTTT. Its protein is CASSLVGDTRLF.

The chain couples TRBV25-1 to TRBJ1-4, with 7 bases that match TRBD1. V lost 4 bases to trimming and J lost 8 bases; unmatched junction nucleotides: 7. This CDR3 contains 14 residues. CDR1 and CDR2 from the germline V gene are MGHDK and SYGVNS. Written as DNA, the CDR3 is TGTGCCAGCAGTGGGCCGGGACAGTACGAAAAACTGTTTTTT. Its translation is CASSGPGQYEKLFF.

The V and J genes are TRBV19 and TRBJ1-5, with 7 bases lining up with TRBD1. This CDR3 is built from 16 residues. Per germline, CDR1 LNHDA and CDR2 SQIVND (reference sequence). The V gene end was trimmed by 0 bases and the J gene end by 2 bases; junction bases not matched to a gene: 4. The CDR3 loop reads CASSIEPGGGNQPQHF. The CDR3 DNA reads as TGTGCCAGTAGTATAGAACCAGGGGGTGGCAATCAGCCCCAGCATTTT.

The chain is built from TRBV5-1 and TRBJ2-7, with D perhaps matching TRBD1 (6 bases). CDR1 and CDR2 (germline): SGHRS, YFSETQ. The CDR3 runs 16 residues. V was clipped by 3 bases and J by 5 bases, with 21 bases between them. The CDR3 is CASSSTGSGQSHEQYF. CDR3 nucleotides: TGCGCCAGCAGCTCAACGGGTTCTGGACAGTCCCACGAGCAGTACTTC.

This chain joins TRBV5-4 and TRBJ1-3; 9 nucleotides match TRBD1. The CDR3 totals 15 residues. Germline lookup yields CDR1 SGHNT and CDR2 YYREEE (reference sequence). V gave up 4 bases and J gave up 2 bases; unmatched junction bases: 4. The CDR3 region is CASSLDRGTGNTIYF. Written as DNA, the CDR3 is TGTGCCAGCAGCCTCGACAGGGGGACTGGAAACACCATATATTTT. The complete variable domain, with remaining parts taken from reference TRBV5-4 and TRBJ1-3, reads ETGVTQSPTHLIKTRGQQVTLRCSSQSGHNTVSWYQQALGQGPQFIFQYYREEENGRGNFPPRFSGLQFPNYSSELNVNALELDDSALYLCASSLDRGTGNTIYFGEGSWLTVV.

The V gene is TRBV5-1, the J gene TRBJ1-2, with TRBD1 identical over 10 bases. The CDR3 extends over 15 amino acids. J lost 3 bases, V lost 4 bases, and 6 bases had no gene match. Germline V gene data show CDR1 as SGHRS and CDR2 as YFSETQ. The CDR3 loop reads CASSRQGTGDYGYTF. CDR3 bases: TGCGCCAGCAGCCGGCAGGGGACAGGGGACTATGGCTACACCTTC.

The CDR3 sequence: CASSQRTGELFF. The CDR3 DNA follows: TGTGCCAGCTCACAGCGGACCGGGGAGCTGTTTTTT. V is TRBV18 and J is TRBJ2-2, with a weak D call TRBD2 (5 bases). CDR1 KGHSH and CDR2 LQKENI come from the germline V gene. V gave up 4 bases and J gave up 5 bases, with 5 bases separating them. The CDR3 covers 12 residues. The variable domain in full, with the rest retrieved from reference TRBV18 and TRBJ2-2, is NAGVMQNPRHLVRRRGQEARLRCSPMKGHSHVYWYRQLPEEGLKFMVYLQKENIIDESGMPKERFSAEFPKEGPSILRIQQVVRGDSAAYFCASSQRTGELFFGEGSRLTVL.

The V call is TRBV11-3, the J call TRBJ2-2; D not certain. V was clipped by 5 bases and J by 8 bases, with 12 bases between them. This CDR3 is built from 13 residues. Germline CDR1 SGHNT, CDR2 YENEEA. The CDR3 nucleotides read TGTGCCAGCAGCACAGACCCGGTAGGGGAGCTGTTTTTT. Its protein product is CASSTDPVGELFF.

The CDR3 coding sequence is TGTGCCACACGTAATAGGGACAGGGCAGCTTTCTTT. It translates to CATRNRDRAAFF. The chain employs TRBV28 and TRBJ1-1; the match to TRBD1 covers 9 bases. There are 12 residues in the CDR3. J gave up 10 bases and V 10 bases, and 10 bases lay outside the gene matches. The germline V gene has CDR1 MDHEN and CDR2 SYDVKM.

The J gene is TRBJ2-6, the V gene TRBV4-1; TRBD1 aligns across 9 bases. The V segment lost 1 base and the J segment 0 bases; nucleotides outside the gene matches: 7. Per germline, CDR1 MGHRA and CDR2 YSYEKL. This CDR3 has 19 residues. CDR3 nucleotide sequence: TGCGCCAGCAGCCAAGGAGAAGGGACAGGGAGCTCTGGGGCCAACGTCCTGACTTTC. Translating it yields CASSQGEGTGSSGANVLTF.

The chain links TRBV10-3 to TRBJ2-1, with D perhaps matching TRBD1 (5 bases). The germline V gene has CDR1 ENHRY and CDR2 SYGVKD. The CDR3 is made up of 15 amino acids. V was trimmed by 4 bases and J by 3 bases, leaving 13 bases between them. As DNA, the CDR3 is TGTGCCATCAGTGCTCAGGGTAGGGTCTACAATGAGCAGTTCTTC. Its translation: CAISAQGRVYNEQFF.

The genes are TRBV7-2 and TRBJ1-5, with no clear D. The CDR3 is 15 amino acids. V lost 4 bases and J lost 0, with 10 bases in between. Germline CDR1 SGHTA, CDR2 FQGNSA. In nucleotides, the CDR3 is TGTGCCAGCAGCTCCGGGAGTTATAGCAATCAGCCCCAGCATTTT. Residues: CASSSGSYSNQPQHF.

The genes are TRBV30 and TRBJ2-2; D is perhaps TRBD2 (7 bases). Germline values: CDR1 GTSNPN, CDR2 SVGIG (reference sequence). The V end was cut by 1 base, the J end by 4 bases, with 13 bases between. The CDR3 is 15 amino acids. The CDR3: CAWSAGGGLTGELFF. In DNA form, the CDR3 reads TGTGCCTGGAGTGCTGGGGGGGGGCTCACCGGGGAGCTGTTTTTT.

The V and J genes are TRBV6-6 and TRBJ2-5, with D uncertain. Deletions cut 2 bases from V and 6 bases from J, with 13 bases between. This CDR3 is 14 amino acids long. CDR1 MNHNY and CDR2 SVGAGI come from the germline V gene (reference sequence). Here the CDR3 DNA reads TGTGCCAGCAGTTACACCCCTCGGAGAAAGACCCAGTACTTC. Translated, it gives CASSYTPRRKTQYF.

CDR3 residues: CASSDRDRGEKLFF. The DNA for the CDR3 is TGTGCCAGCAGCGATCGGGACAGGGGGGAAAAACTGTTTTTT. This rearrangement joins TRBV9 to TRBJ1-4; 11 bases fit TRBD1. The CDR3 covers 14 residues. The germline gives CDR1 SGDLS, CDR2 YYNGEE. V lost 3 bases and J lost 8; bases outside the gene matches: 3.